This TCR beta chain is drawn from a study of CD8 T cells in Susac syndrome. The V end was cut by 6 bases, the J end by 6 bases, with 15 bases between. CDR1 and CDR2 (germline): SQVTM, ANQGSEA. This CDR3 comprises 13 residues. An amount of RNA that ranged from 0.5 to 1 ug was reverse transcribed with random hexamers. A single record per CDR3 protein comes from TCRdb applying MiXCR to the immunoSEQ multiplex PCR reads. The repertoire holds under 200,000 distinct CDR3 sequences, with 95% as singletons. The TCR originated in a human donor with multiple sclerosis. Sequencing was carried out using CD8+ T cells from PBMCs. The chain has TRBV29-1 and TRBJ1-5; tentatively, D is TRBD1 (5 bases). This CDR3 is CSVAGTGGQPQHF. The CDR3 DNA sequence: TGCAGCGTAGCCGGGACCGGGGGTCAGCCCCAGCATTTT.